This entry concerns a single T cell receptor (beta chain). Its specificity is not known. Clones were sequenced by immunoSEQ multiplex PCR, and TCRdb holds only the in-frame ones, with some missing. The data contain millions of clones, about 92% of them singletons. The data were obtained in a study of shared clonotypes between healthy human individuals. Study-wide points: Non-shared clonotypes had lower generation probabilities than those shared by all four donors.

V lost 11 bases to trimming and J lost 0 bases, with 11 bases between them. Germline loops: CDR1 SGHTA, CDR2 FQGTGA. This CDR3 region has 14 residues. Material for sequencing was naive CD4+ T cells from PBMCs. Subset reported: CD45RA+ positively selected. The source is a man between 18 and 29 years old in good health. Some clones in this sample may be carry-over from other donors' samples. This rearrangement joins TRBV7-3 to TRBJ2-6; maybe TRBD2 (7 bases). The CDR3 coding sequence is TGTGCCCGGGGGGCAGCCTCTGGGGCCAACGTCCTGACTTTC. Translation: CARGAASGANVLTF.